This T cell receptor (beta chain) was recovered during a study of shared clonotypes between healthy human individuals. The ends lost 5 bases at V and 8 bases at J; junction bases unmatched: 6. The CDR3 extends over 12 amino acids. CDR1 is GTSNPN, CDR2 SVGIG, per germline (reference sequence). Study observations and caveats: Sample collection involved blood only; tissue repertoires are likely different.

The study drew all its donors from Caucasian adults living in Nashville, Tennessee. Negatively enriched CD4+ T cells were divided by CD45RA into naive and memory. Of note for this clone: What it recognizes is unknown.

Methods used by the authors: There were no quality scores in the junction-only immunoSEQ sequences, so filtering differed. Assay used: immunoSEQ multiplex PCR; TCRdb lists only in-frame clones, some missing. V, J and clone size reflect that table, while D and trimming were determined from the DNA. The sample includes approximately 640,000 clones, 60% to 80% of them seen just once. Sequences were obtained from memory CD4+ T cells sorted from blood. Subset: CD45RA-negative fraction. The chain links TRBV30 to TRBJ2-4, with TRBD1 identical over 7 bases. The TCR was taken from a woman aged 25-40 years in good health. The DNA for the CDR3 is TGTGCCTGGGAGAAAGACAGGGACATTCAGTACTTC. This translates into CAWEKDRDIQYF.